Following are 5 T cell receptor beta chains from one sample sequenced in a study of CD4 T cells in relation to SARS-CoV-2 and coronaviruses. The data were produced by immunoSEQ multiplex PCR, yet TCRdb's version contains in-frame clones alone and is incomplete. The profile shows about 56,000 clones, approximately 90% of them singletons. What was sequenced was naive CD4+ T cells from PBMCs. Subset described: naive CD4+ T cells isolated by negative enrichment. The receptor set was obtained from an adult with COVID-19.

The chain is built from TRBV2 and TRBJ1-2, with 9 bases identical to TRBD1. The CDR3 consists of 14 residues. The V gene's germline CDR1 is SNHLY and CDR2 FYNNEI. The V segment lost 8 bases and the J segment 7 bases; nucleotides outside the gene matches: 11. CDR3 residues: CASRDQQGARGYTF. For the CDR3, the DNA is TGTGCCAGCCGGGATCAACAGGGGGCGCGTGGCTACACCTTC.

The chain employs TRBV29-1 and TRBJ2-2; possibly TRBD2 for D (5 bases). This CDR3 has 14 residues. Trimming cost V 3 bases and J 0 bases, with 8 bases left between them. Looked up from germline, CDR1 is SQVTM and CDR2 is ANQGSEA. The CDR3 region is CSVDGESNTGELFF. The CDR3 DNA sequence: TGCAGCGTTGACGGGGAATCGAACACCGGGGAGCTGTTTTTT.

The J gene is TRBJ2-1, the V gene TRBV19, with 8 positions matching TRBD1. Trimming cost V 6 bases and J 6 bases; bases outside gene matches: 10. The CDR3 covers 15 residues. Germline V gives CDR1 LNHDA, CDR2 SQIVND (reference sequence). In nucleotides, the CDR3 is TGTGCCAGTAGCCTCGGGACAGGAGAGTTCAATGAGCAGTTCTTC. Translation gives CASSLGTGEFNEQFF.

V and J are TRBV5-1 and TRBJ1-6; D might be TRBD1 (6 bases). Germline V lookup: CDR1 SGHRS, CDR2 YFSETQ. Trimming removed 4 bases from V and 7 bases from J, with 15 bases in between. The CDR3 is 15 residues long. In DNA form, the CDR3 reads TGCGCCAGCAGCGCGGCGGGGGGCAGGAATTCACCCCTCCACTTT. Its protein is CASSAAGGRNSPLHF.

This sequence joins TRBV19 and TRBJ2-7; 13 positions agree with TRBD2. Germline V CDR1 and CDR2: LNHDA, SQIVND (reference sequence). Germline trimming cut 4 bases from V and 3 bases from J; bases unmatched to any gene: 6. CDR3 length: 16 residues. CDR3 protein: CASSTWTSGGFYEQYF. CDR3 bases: TGTGCCAGTAGTACCTGGACTAGCGGGGGATTCTACGAGCAGTACTTC.